A single sample is the source of the 26 T cell receptor beta chains below, sequenced in a study of blood T cells in healthy people across ages. Primed by a sample-barcoded 5' primer and a J-beta primer mix, a second PCR proceeded for about 7 to 12 cycles. TCRdb processed the 5' RACE reads anew with MiXCR; each CDR3 protein has one entry. The sample holds approximately 790,000 distinct CDR3 sequences, approximately 65% seen once. The sample was blood. The receptors were gathered from a man younger than 45 in good health.

This CDR3 is CSARDVAGGPYGQYF. In DNA form, the CDR3 reads TGCAGTGCTAGAGATGTCGCGGGGGGGCCCTACGGGCAGTACTTC. The chain employs TRBV20-1 and TRBJ2-4, with 9 bases identical to TRBD2. Trimming removed 0 bases from V and 13 bases from J; junction bases left unmatched: 13. Germline V gene data show CDR1 as DFQATT and CDR2 as SNEGSKA (reference sequence). The CDR3 runs to 15 residues.

This clonotype appeared once. The chain combines TRBV29-1 with TRBJ1-1; D is uncertain. Germline-derived CDR1 and CDR2 are SQVTM and ANQGSEA. This CDR3 has 14 amino acids. Trimming removed 4 bases at V and 5 bases at J, with 17 bases between. CDR3 region: CSVVGSRAWTEAFF. The CDR3 DNA is TGCAGCGTTGTAGGGTCCCGGGCTTGGACTGAAGCTTTCTTT.

This chain connects TRBV5-1 to TRBJ1-2; 10 bases align to TRBD1. With 4 bases clipped from V and 4 bases from J, the junction kept 4 bases outside the gene matches. CDR1 and CDR2 (germline): SGHRS, YFSETQ. The length of the CDR3 is 14 residues. The CDR3 sequence is CASSTRQGAYGYTF. The CDR3 DNA follows: TGCGCCAGCAGCACCCGACAGGGGGCCTATGGCTACACCTTC.

The chain is built from TRBV15 and TRBJ2-7, with D possibly called TRBD1 or TRBD2 (6 bases each). Germline loops: CDR1 LNHNV, CDR2 YYDKDF (reference sequence). Trimming shortened V by 5 bases and J by 7 bases, and 21 bases separated the two germline ends. This CDR3 has 15 amino acids. CDR3 nucleotide sequence: TGTGCCACCAGCGAAGAGATGGGACACGGGAGTGAGCAGTACTTC. This sequence encodes CATSEEMGHGSEQYF. Looking up the rest from reference TRBV15 and TRBJ2-7 gives the full variable domain: DAMVIQNPRYQVTQFGKPVTLSCSQTLNHNVMYWYQQKSSQAPKLLFHYYDKDFNNEADTPDNFQSRRPNTSFCFLDIRSPGLGDTAMYLCATSEEMGHGSEQYFGPGTRLTVT.

CDR3 bases: TGTGCCAGCAGCTCCGATACGGACAGGAACCAAGAGACCCAGTACTTC. It codes for CASSSDTDRNQETQYF. This chain uses TRBV28 with TRBJ2-5; 7 bases align to TRBD1. V lost 6 bases and J lost 0; bases outside the gene matches: 10. CDR3 size: 16 residues. The germline V gene encodes CDR1 MDHEN and CDR2 SYDVKM. Variable domain in full (rest from reference TRBV28 and TRBJ2-5): DVKVTQSSRYLVKRTGEKVFLECVQDMDHENMFWYRQDPGLGLRLIYFSYDVKMKEKGDIPEGYSVSREKKERFSLILESASTNQTSMYLCASSSDTDRNQETQYFGPGTRLLVL.

V gene TRBV29-1 combines with J gene TRBJ1-5; no clear D gene. Trimming took 6 bases from V and 3 from J, leaving 15 bases between them. The germline CDR1 and CDR2 sequences are SQVTM and ANQGSEA. This CDR3 is built from 14 residues. DNA of the CDR3: TGCAGCGTCAAGCGTGACGGATTCAATCAGCCCCAGCATTTT. Protein product: CSVKRDGFNQPQHF.

The rearrangement links TRBV6-1 to TRBJ2-3; tentatively, D is TRBD2 (6 bases). V gave up 1 base and J gave up 2 bases, with 16 bases separating them. The CDR3 is 17 residues long. CDR1 is MNHNS, CDR2 SASEGT, per germline. DNA for the CDR3: TGTGCCAGCAGTGAAGGTAGCGGAACATTCTCCACAGATACGCAGTATTTT. Translating it yields CASSEGSGTFSTDTQYF.

In this sample, this clonotype turned up once. Its ends do not fully match the called genes, so a read error is possible. The rearrangement links TRBV5-5 to TRBJ2-4; 8 bases are shared with TRBD1. Germline lookup yields CDR1 SGHKS and CDR2 YYEKEE (reference sequence). The CDR3 covers 16 residues. The CDR3 here is CVSSLEWQGATRGQYF. In DNA form, the CDR3 reads TGTGTCAGCAGCTTGGAGTGGCAGGGGGCAACGAGAGGGCAGTACTTC.

The rearrangement joins TRBV6-5 to TRBJ1-2; 12 nucleotides match TRBD1. Per the germline V gene, CDR1 is MNHEY and CDR2 is SVGAGI. The J segment lost 8 bases and the V segment lost 8 bases, leaving 12 bases of the junction unmatched. The length of the CDR3 is 15 residues. The CDR3 DNA sequence: TGTGCCAGCCGGCAAAATGCCGGGACAGGGGGCGGCTACACCTTC. This gives the protein CASRQNAGTGGGYTF.

J is TRBJ2-7 and V is TRBV4-1, with a possible D match to TRBD1 (6 bases). The CDR3 has 16 residues. Trimming left V 3 bases short and J 0 bases short, with 15 bases between. Germline CDR1 and CDR2: MGHRA and YSYEKL. CDR3 amino acids: CASSQGYRELSYEQYF. The CDR3 DNA sequence: TGCGCCAGCAGCCAGGGATACAGGGAACTCTCCTACGAGCAGTACTTC.

The chain links TRBV27 to TRBJ2-6; the D gene is possibly TRBD1 (5 bases). This CDR3 contains 18 residues. Trimming removed 5 bases at V and 0 bases at J, with 17 bases between. Germline V gene sequence: CDR1 MNHEY, CDR2 SMNVEV (reference sequence). CDR3 in DNA: TGTGCCAGCAGTCCGCGACAGTTTTGGGGCTCTGGGGCCAACGTCCTGACTTTC. This codes for CASSPRQFWGSGANVLTF.

In its sample, this clonotype was seen a few times. The V and J genes are TRBV7-9 and TRBJ1-6; 8 bases align to TRBD1. Trimming removed 2 bases from V and 9 bases from J; junction bases left unmatched: 9. Germline CDR1 is SEHNR and CDR2 is FQNEAQ (reference sequence). The CDR3 consists of 16 residues. For the CDR3, the DNA is TGTGCCAGCAGCTTATATGCTGGGACAGGAGTTTCACCCCTCCACTTT. Amino acid sequence: CASSLYAGTGVSPLHF.

The V and J genes are TRBV20-1 and TRBJ1-2; D is undetermined. Germline V gives CDR1 DFQATT, CDR2 SNEGSKA (reference sequence). This CDR3 is 14 amino acids long. The ends were cut back, 6 bases at V and 1 base at J, with 15 bases in the middle. The CDR3 region has the DNA TGCAGTGCCGCGCGCCCCACCAGTAACTATGGCTACACCTTC. Amino acids: CSAARPTSNYGYTF.

This clonotype occurred a few times. This sequence joins TRBV12-3 or TRBV12-4 and TRBJ2-1, with TRBD1 identical over 7 bases. After removal of 5 bases from V and 4 bases from J, the junction contained 8 bases not matched to a gene. CDR3 length: 15 amino acids. The CDR3 nucleotides read TGTGCCAGCAGTCGAACAGGGGCGACATACAATGAGCAGTTCTTC. Translated, it gives CASSRTGATYNEQFF.

V and J are TRBV9 and TRBJ1-2; 8 nucleotides agree with TRBD1. Unmatched junction bases numbered 8, after V lost 0 bases and J lost 7 bases. The CDR3 has 15 amino acids. Germline loops: CDR1 SGDLS, CDR2 YYNGEE. Here the CDR3 DNA reads TGTGCCAGCAGCGTAGTTGAGTGGCAGGGGGCTGGCTACACCTTC. Its protein is CASSVVEWQGAGYTF.

J is TRBJ2-1 and V is TRBV7-3; D is possibly TRBD1 or TRBD2 (7 bases each). Trimming cost V 3 bases and J 9 bases, with 18 bases left between them. The CDR3 spans 15 residues. Germline V gives CDR1 SGHTA, CDR2 FQGTGA. The CDR3 sequence: CASSFQGGGLSEQFF. The CDR3 DNA reads TGTGCCAGCAGCTTCCAGGGGGGGGGCCTATCTGAGCAGTTCTTC. Together with reference TRBV7-3 and TRBJ2-1, the CDR3 gives the full variable domain: GAGVSQTPSNKVTEKGKYVELRCDPISGHTALYWYRQSLGQGPEFLIYFQGTGAADDSGLPNDRFFAVRPEGSVSTLKIQRTERGDSAVYLCASSFQGGGLSEQFFGPGTRLTVL.

This clonotype was detected a few times. The gene calls are TRBV2 and TRBJ2-5; D not resolved. The better agreement between TRBJ2-7 and the DNA end casts doubt on the J call. This CDR3 has 11 amino acids. The V gene's germline CDR1 is SNHLY and CDR2 FYNNEI. CDR3 nucleotides: TGTGCCAGCCACATAATAGGCGAGCAGTACTTC. It is translated as CASHIIGEQYF.

V gene TRBV2 combines with J gene TRBJ2-7; no reliable D call. This CDR3 region has 14 residues. Looked up from germline, CDR1 is SNHLY and CDR2 is FYNNEI. V lost 2 bases, J lost 4 bases, and 12 bases lay in between. The CDR3 loop reads CASSETGGVYEQYF. Written as DNA, the CDR3 is TGTGCCAGCAGTGAAACCGGTGGGGTTTACGAGCAGTACTTC.

In its sample, this clonotype was seen a few times. The V and J genes are TRBV6-2 or TRBV6-3 and TRBJ1-4; D is uncertain. The V and J ends lost 2 bases and 7 bases respectively, with 11 bases between them. From germline, CDR1 is MNHEY and CDR2 SVGEGT. CDR3 length: 14 residues. CDR3 sequence: CASSYRMRGEKLFF. Written as DNA, the CDR3 is TGTGCCAGCAGTTACAGGATGCGCGGTGAAAAACTGTTTTTT.

The chain carries TRBV5-1 and TRBJ2-1; the D gene is possibly TRBD1 (6 bases). Germline CDR1 and CDR2: SGHRS and YFSETQ. The CDR3 has 14 residues. The germline V and J ends were trimmed by 3 bases and 6 bases, with 13 bases remaining between them. CDR3 sequence (DNA): TGCGCCAGCAGCTCTACAGGGTTTATCAATGAGCAGTTCTTC. Translation: CASSSTGFINEQFF.

J is TRBJ2-5 and V is TRBV20-1, with D possibly TRBD2 on 6 matching bases. CDR3 length: 14 residues. Germline V gives CDR1 DFQATT, CDR2 SNEGSKA (reference sequence). The V end was cut by 7 bases, the J end by 2 bases, with 17 bases between. CDR3 loop: CSGLTGTLQETQYF. As DNA, the CDR3 is TGCAGTGGCTTAACCGGGACTCTTCAAGAGACCCAGTACTTC.

The rearrangement joins TRBV5-1 to TRBJ2-5; 9 bases are shared with TRBD1. CDR1 is SGHRS, CDR2 YFSETQ, per germline. This CDR3 comprises 17 residues. The ends lost 0 bases at V and 1 base at J; junction bases unmatched: 7. CDR3 coding DNA: TGCGCCAGCAGCTTGGGGGACAGGGTGTGGACCCAAGAGACCCAGTACTTC. Translation: CASSLGDRVWTQETQYF.

The chain is built from TRBV7-9 and TRBJ2-1; TRBD1 is a possible D gene (5 bases). Germline V gene data show CDR1 as SEHNR and CDR2 as FQNEAQ (reference sequence). This CDR3 spans 13 amino acids. V was trimmed by 2 bases and J by 7 bases, leaving 9 bases between them. The CDR3 DNA reads as TGTGCCAGCAGCTTAACGAAGGGGAATGAGCAGTTCTTC. Translated, it gives CASSLTKGNEQFF.

This clonotype was observed a single time. The genes are TRBV4-2 and TRBJ1-5, with TRBD1 as a possible D gene (6 bases). The germline V gene has CDR1 LGHNA and CDR2 YNFKEQ. V was shortened by 4 bases and J by 2 bases, with 18 bases between the two germline ends. The length of the CDR3 is 17 residues. The CDR3 spells CASSLFTAGGGNQPQHF. As DNA, the CDR3 is TGTGCCAGCAGCCTATTCACTGCCGGGGGCGGCAATCAGCCCCAGCATTTT.

This clonotype came up a few times. The rearrangement links TRBV7-6 to TRBJ2-1, with 8 bases that match TRBD2. Germline CDR1 is SGHVS and CDR2 is FNYEAQ. CDR3 size: 18 residues. Unmatched junction bases numbered 15, after V lost 1 base and J lost 7 bases. CDR3 loop: CASSLGEGQRGGGNEQFF. The CDR3 DNA is TGTGCCAGCAGCTTAGGAGAGGGACAACGGGGGGGTGGTAATGAGCAGTTCTTC.

This chain uses TRBV11-2 with TRBJ2-5; 7 bases align to TRBD1. The J call may not be correct, given that the DNA end is closer to TRBJ2-7. This CDR3 spans 14 amino acids. CDR1 is SGHAT, CDR2 FQNNGV, per germline. The CDR3 DNA is TGTGCCAGCAGCTCCATCAGGGGGTCCTACGAGCAGTACTTC. As protein: CASSSIRGSYEQYF.